A single sample is the source of the 21 T cell receptor beta chains below, sequenced in a study of cytomegalovirus exposure and HLA in healthy donors. With 60 Vbeta and 13 Jbeta primers, the PCR was carried out. Measured with immunoSEQ multiplex PCR; TCRdb has only the in-frame clones, and not every one. The sample carries some 150,000 clones, 76% recorded once. The sample taken for sequencing was PBMCs. The origin of the receptors is a woman aged 40-49 years in good health and CMV-seronegative.

The chain is built from TRBV30 and TRBJ1-2, with D tentatively TRBD1 (5 bases). The CDR3 length is 16 residues. V lost 3 bases to trimming and J lost 7 bases, with 24 bases between them. Germline CDR1 and CDR2: GTSNPN and SVGIG (reference sequence). The CDR3 nucleotides read TGTGCCTGGAGCTCCCCCGGACAACCCCCCGTGGGTGGCTACACCTTC. Translation gives CAWSSPGQPPVGGYTF.

This clone was detected only once. This chain links TRBV7-9 with TRBJ1-1; 9 nucleotides line up with TRBD1. CDR1 SEHNR and CDR2 FQNEAQ come from the germline V gene (reference sequence). V dropped 4 bases and J dropped 5; count of bases not matched to a gene: 5. The CDR3 runs to 14 residues. CDR3 coding DNA: TGTGCCAGCAGCTCGGACAGGGGAGGGACTGAAGCTTTCTTT. Translation gives CASSSDRGGTEAFF.

The rearrangement joins TRBV5-4 to TRBJ2-5; 8 bases map to TRBD2. Trimming removed 0 bases from V and 5 bases from J; junction bases left unmatched: 6. CDR3 length: 15 amino acids. Germline V lookup: CDR1 SGHNT, CDR2 YYREEE (reference sequence). CDR3 sequence (DNA): TGTGCCAGCAGCTTGGGAGCGGGAGCGGGGGAGACCCAGTACTTC. This sequence encodes CASSLGAGAGETQYF.

The rearrangement links TRBV9 to TRBJ1-6, with D unclear. The germline CDR1 and CDR2 sequences are SGDLS and YYNGEE. Between the trimmed V and J ends, which lost 5 bases and 12 bases, there was a span of 18 bases. This CDR3 has 14 amino acids. CDR3 loop: CASRLGLSGEPLHF. The DNA of the CDR3 is TGTGCCAGCAGGCTGGGTCTGTCCGGGGAACCCCTCCACTTT.

In its sample, this clone was seen once. V is TRBV6-6 and J is TRBJ2-7; possibly TRBD1 for D (5 bases). The V end was cut by 5 bases, the J end by 3 bases, with 17 bases between. Per the germline V gene, CDR1 is MNHNY and CDR2 is SVGAGI (reference sequence). This CDR3 contains 15 residues. CDR3 nucleotides: TGTGCCAGCAGTCAGTATTGGGGTACAGGCTACGAGCAGTACTTC. Translation gives CASSQYWGTGYEQYF.

This chain connects TRBV6-5 to TRBJ1-3; the match to TRBD1 covers 7 bases. Germline V CDR1 and CDR2: MNHEY, SVGAGI. V dropped 0 bases and J dropped 0; count of bases not matched to a gene: 2. This CDR3 contains 16 residues. CDR3 amino acids: CASSYSRQGSGNTIYF. The CDR3 DNA follows: TGTGCCAGCAGTTACTCGCGACAGGGCTCTGGAAACACCATATATTTT.

This chain links TRBV2 with TRBJ1-5; 7 bases fit TRBD1. The V and J ends lost 4 bases and 2 bases, in that order; junction bases with no gene match: 5. CDR1 is SNHLY and CDR2 is FYNNEI in the germline V gene. This CDR3 has 15 amino acids. The CDR3 sequence is CASSAGQTGNQPQHF. CDR3 in DNA: TGTGCCAGCAGTGCGGGACAGACAGGCAATCAGCCCCAGCATTTT.

The chain combines TRBV5-1 with TRBJ1-2; 7 bases agree with TRBD1. Germline CDR1 SGHRS, CDR2 YFSETQ. After removal of 3 bases from V and 3 bases from J, the junction contained 5 bases not matched to a gene. The CDR3 covers 14 residues. CDR3: CASSWGQSDYGYTF. In nucleotides, the CDR3 is TGCGCCAGCAGCTGGGGACAGTCGGACTATGGCTACACCTTC.

V usage is TRBV9 and J usage is TRBJ2-1; the D gene is possibly TRBD1 (5 bases). Trimming left V 1 base short and J 0 bases short, with 5 bases between. Germline assignment: CDR1 SGDLS and CDR2 YYNGEE. The length of the CDR3 is 14 residues. The CDR3 nucleotides are TGTGCCAGCAGCGTAACAGGCTCCTACAATGAGCAGTTCTTC. This gives the protein CASSVTGSYNEQFF.

CDR3 nucleotide sequence: TGTGCCAGCAGCACCCGAGCGGGAGTTGTAGATACGCAGTATTTT. This translates into CASSTRAGVVDTQYF. The rearrangement joins TRBV7-9 to TRBJ2-3; 8 nucleotides agree with TRBD2. The V segment lost 5 bases and the J segment 5 bases; nucleotides outside the gene matches: 9. CDR1 and CDR2 from the germline V gene are SEHNR and FQNEAQ (reference sequence). CDR3 size: 15 residues.

The genes are TRBV7-2 and TRBJ2-3, with 13 bases identical to TRBD2. Germline V gene sequence: CDR1 SGHTA, CDR2 FQGNSA. This CDR3 has 16 amino acids. V trimming: 5 bases; J trimming: 1 base; junction bases outside the gene matches: 3. CDR3 sequence (DNA): TGTGCCAGCAGCCCCGGACTAGCGGGGGGCACAGATACGCAGTATTTT. Its translation: CASSPGLAGGTDTQYF.

This clone was recorded once. The chain links TRBV20-1 to TRBJ1-6; D is uncertain. CDR3 length: 10 residues. In germline, CDR1 is DFQATT, CDR2 SNEGSKA (reference sequence). With 6 bases removed from V and 14 bases from J, the gap between germline ends came to 11 bases. The CDR3 DNA sequence: TGCAGTGCCCCGCGGGGTACCCTCCACTTT. Translated, it gives CSAPRGTLHF.

The chain uses TRBV18 and TRBJ1-2; TRBD1 matches at 7 bases. Trimming cost V 2 bases and J 0 bases; bases outside gene matches: 3. CDR1 is KGHSH and CDR2 is LQKENI in the germline V gene. The length of the CDR3 is 15 residues. The CDR3 DNA reads TGTGCCAGCTCACCAACTACAGGGGCTAACTATGGCTACACCTTC. It yields the protein CASSPTTGANYGYTF.

The gene calls are TRBV5-5 and TRBJ1-2; weak D call: TRBD1 (6 bases). Germline values: CDR1 SGHKS, CDR2 YYEKEE (reference sequence). V lost 0 bases and J lost 4, with 10 bases in between. The CDR3 is 14 amino acids. CDR3 residues: CASSLGSGAYGYTF. As DNA, the CDR3 is TGTGCCAGCAGCTTGGGTTCAGGGGCCTATGGCTACACCTTC.

The chain recombines TRBV27 with TRBJ1-2, with 7 bases identical to TRBD1. CDR1 MNHEY and CDR2 SMNVEV come from the germline V gene (reference sequence). The CDR3 sequence is 14 residues long. V trimming: 4 bases; J trimming: 8 bases; junction bases outside the gene matches: 10. CDR3 nucleotide sequence: TGTGCCAGCAGTTCCCAGGGGGTAGTTAGCGGCTACACCTTC. This sequence encodes CASSSQGVVSGYTF.

The rearrangement uses TRBV10-3 and TRBJ1-3, with D maybe TRBD1 (6 bases). V shed 0 bases and J shed 6 bases, with 12 bases lying between them. Germline CDR1 and CDR2: ENHRY and SYGVKD. CDR3 size: 15 residues. CDR3 region: CAISESPGASNTIYF. For the CDR3, the DNA is TGTGCCATCAGTGAGTCGCCAGGGGCCTCAAACACCATATATTTT.

In its sample, this clone was seen a few times. The chain has TRBV29-1 and TRBJ1-1; no clear D. CDR1 is SQVTM, CDR2 ANQGSEA, per germline. The CDR3 contains 12 residues. V was clipped by 3 bases and J by 6 bases, with 11 bases between them. The CDR3 loop is CSVDMGGAEAFF. The CDR3 nucleotides are TGCAGCGTTGATATGGGTGGAGCTGAAGCTTTCTTT.

The V and J genes are TRBV9 and TRBJ1-4, with 9 bases identical to TRBD1. CDR3 length: 13 residues. V lost 3 bases and J lost 8; bases outside the gene matches: 2. Germline V lookup: CDR1 SGDLS, CDR2 YYNGEE. CDR3: CASSEGTGEKLFF. DNA for the CDR3: TGTGCCAGCAGCGAGGGGACAGGGGAAAAACTGTTTTTT.

This clone appeared a single time. The chain has TRBV7-2 and TRBJ2-5; D perhaps matches TRBD1 (6 bases). Deletions cut 10 bases from V and 1 base from J, with 13 bases between. Germline V gene data show CDR1 as SGHTA and CDR2 as FQGNSA. CDR3 size: 13 residues. The CDR3 sequence: CATDRTVQETQYF. CDR3 in DNA: TGTGCCACCGACCGGACAGTCCAAGAGACCCAGTACTTC.

This rearrangement joins TRBV28 to TRBJ2-5; D is possibly TRBD2 (5 bases). Trimming cost V 4 bases and J 5 bases, with 20 bases left between them. CDR1 and CDR2 from the germline V gene are MDHEN and SYDVKM. There are 16 residues in the CDR3. The chain's CDR3 is CASSWADSTVLETQYF. For the CDR3, the DNA is TGTGCCAGCAGTTGGGCGGACTCCACGGTTCTCGAGACCCAGTACTTC.

The chain has TRBV28 and TRBJ1-4; the D is unclear. The CDR3 runs to 15 residues. Deletions cut 6 bases from V and 2 bases from J, with 13 bases between. Germline V gives CDR1 MDHEN, CDR2 SYDVKM. CDR3 nucleotides: TGTGCCAGCAGACGACTCGGAAGGACTAATGAAAAACTGTTTTTT. The encoded protein is CASRRLGRTNEKLFF. Drawing the rest from reference TRBV28 and TRBJ1-4, the complete variable domain is DVKVTQSSRYLVKRTGEKVFLECVQDMDHENMFWYRQDPGLGLRLIYFSYDVKMKEKGDIPEGYSVSREKKERFSLILESASTNQTSMYLCASRRLGRTNEKLFFGSGTQLSVL.